This TCR beta chain was identified in a study of identifying expanded T cells in peripheral blood. Germline V lookup: CDR1 LGHNA, CDR2 YSLEER. There are 16 residues in the CDR3. V was pared by 1 base and J by 2 bases, with 13 bases between. TCRdb keeps only in-frame clones here, not all; method: immunoSEQ multiplex PCR. The repertoire holds about 52,000 clones, with 82% as singletons. During the collection period, no donor immune events like infections were recorded. V and J are TRBV4-3 and TRBJ2-3, with D maybe TRBD2 (6 bases). The clonotype comes from a person aged 18 to 75 in good health. Input material: blood. The CDR3 DNA reads TGCGCCAGCAGCCAAGCTAATGGAGGGAACACAGATACGCAGTATTTT. This codes for CASSQANGGNTDTQYF.